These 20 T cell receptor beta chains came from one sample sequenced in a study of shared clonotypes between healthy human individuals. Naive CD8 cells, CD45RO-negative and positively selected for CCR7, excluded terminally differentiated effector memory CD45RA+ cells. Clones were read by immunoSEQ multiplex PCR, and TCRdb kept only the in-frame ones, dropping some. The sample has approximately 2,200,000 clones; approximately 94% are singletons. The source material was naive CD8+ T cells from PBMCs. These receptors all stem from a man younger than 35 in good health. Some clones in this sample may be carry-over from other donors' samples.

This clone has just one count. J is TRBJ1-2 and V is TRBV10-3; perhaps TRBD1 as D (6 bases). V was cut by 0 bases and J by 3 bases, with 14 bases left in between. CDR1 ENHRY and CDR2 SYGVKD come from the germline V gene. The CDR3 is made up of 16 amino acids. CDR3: CAISESQGSADYGYTF. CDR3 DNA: TGTGCCATCAGTGAGTCGCAGGGGTCCGCTGACTATGGCTACACCTTC.

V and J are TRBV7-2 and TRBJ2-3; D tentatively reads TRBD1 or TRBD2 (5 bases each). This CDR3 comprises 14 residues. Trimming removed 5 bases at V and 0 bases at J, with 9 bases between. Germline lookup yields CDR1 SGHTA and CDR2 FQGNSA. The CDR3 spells CASSRDASTDTQYF. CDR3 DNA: TGTGCCAGCAGCAGGGACGCCAGCACAGATACGCAGTATTTT.

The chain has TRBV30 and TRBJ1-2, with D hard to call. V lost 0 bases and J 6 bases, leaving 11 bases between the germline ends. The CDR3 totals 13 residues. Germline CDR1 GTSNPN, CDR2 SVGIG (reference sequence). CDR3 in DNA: TGTGCCTGGAGTGTAGGCCAGCCCGATGGCTACACCTTC. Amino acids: CAWSVGQPDGYTF.

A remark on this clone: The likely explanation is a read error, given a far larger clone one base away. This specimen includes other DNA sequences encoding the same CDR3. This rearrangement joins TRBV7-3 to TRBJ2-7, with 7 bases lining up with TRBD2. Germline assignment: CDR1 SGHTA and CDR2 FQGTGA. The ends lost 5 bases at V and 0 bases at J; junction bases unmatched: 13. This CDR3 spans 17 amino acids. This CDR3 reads CASSGSTTSDSSYEQYF. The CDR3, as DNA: TGTGCCAGCAGCGGGTCGACAACTAGCGATAGCTCCTACGAGCAGTACTTC.

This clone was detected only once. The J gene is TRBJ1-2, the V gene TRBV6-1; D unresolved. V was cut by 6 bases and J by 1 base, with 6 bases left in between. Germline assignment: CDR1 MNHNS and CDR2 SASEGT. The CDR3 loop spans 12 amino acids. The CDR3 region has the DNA TGTGCCAGCAGACAAGTTAACTATGGCTACACCTTC. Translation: CASRQVNYGYTF.

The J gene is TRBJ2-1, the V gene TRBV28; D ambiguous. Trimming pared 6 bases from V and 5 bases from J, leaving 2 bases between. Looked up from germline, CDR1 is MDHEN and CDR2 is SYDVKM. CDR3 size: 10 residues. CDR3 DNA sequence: TGTGCCAGCAGAAACAATGAGCAGTTCTTC. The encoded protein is CASRNNEQFF.

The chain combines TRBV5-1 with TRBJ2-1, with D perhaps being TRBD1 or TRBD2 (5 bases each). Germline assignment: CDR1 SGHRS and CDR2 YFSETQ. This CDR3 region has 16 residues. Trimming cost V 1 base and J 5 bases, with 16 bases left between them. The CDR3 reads CASSLSGWGSDNEQFF. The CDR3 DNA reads TGCGCCAGCAGCTTGAGTGGATGGGGGTCCGACAATGAGCAGTTCTTC.

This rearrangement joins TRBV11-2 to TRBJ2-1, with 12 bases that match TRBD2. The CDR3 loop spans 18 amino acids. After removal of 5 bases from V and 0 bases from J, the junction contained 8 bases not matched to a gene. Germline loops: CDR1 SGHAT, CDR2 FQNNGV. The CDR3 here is CASSPRTSGASSYNEQFF. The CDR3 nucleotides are TGTGCCAGCAGCCCACGGACTAGCGGGGCTAGCTCCTACAATGAGCAGTTCTTC.

CDR3 residues: CASSQLAGDPIQYF. CDR3 sequence (DNA): TGTGCCAGCAGCCAACTAGCGGGAGATCCCATTCAGTACTTC. This chain uses TRBV5-4 with TRBJ2-4; 11 nucleotides align to TRBD2. Germline-derived CDR1 and CDR2 are SGHNT and YYREEE (reference sequence). V dropped 4 bases and J dropped 9; count of bases not matched to a gene: 6. This CDR3 is 14 amino acids long.

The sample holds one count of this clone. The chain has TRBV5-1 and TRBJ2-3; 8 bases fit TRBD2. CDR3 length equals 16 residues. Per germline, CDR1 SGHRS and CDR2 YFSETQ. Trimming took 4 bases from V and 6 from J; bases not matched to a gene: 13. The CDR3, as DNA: TGCGCCAGCAGCGGGGAGAGACTAGCGCCGGGGGATACGCAGTATTTT. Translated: CASSGERLAPGDTQYF.

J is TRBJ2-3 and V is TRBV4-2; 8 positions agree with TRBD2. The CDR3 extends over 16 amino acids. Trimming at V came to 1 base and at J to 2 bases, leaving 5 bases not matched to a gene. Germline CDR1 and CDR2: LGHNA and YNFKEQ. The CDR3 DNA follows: TGTGCCAGCAGCCAAGTTCGAGCGGGAGCCACAGATACGCAGTATTTT. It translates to CASSQVRAGATDTQYF.

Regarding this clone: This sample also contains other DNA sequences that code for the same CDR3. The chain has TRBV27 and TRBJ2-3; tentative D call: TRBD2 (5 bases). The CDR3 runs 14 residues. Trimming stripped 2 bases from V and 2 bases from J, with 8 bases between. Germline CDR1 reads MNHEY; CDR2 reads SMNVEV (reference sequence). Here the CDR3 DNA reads TGTGCCAGCAGTTTAAGCGGTATCACAGATACGCAGTATTTT. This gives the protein CASSLSGITDTQYF.

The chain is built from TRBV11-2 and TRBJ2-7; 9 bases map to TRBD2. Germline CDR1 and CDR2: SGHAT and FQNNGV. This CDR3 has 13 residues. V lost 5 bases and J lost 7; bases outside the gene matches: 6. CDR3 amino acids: CASSASGEGEQYF. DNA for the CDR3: TGTGCCAGCAGCGCTAGCGGGGAAGGGGAGCAGTACTTC. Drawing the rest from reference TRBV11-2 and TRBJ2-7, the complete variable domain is EAGVAQSPRYKIIEKRQSVAFWCNPISGHATLYWYQQILGQGPKLLIQFQNNGVVDDSQLPKDRFSAERLKGVDSTLKIQPAKLEDSAVYLCASSASGEGEQYFGPGTRLTVT.

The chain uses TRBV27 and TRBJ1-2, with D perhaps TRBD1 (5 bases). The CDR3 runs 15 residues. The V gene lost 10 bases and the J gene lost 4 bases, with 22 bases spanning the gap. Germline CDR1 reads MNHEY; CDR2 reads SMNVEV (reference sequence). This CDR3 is CATANQGLWGYGYTF. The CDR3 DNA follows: TGTGCCACCGCCAACCAGGGTTTATGGGGCTATGGCTACACCTTC.

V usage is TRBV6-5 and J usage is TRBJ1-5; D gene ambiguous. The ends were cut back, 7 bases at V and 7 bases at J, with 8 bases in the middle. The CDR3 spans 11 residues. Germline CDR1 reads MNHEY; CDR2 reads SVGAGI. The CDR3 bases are TGTGCCAGCATTGCCGTCCAGCCCCAGCATTTT. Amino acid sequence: CASIAVQPQHF.

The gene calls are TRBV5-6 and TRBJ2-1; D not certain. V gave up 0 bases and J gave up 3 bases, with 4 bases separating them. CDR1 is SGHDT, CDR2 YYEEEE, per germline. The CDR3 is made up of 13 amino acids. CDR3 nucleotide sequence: TGTGCCAGCAGCTTGGACCTCTACAATGAGCAGTTCTTC. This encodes CASSLDLYNEQFF.

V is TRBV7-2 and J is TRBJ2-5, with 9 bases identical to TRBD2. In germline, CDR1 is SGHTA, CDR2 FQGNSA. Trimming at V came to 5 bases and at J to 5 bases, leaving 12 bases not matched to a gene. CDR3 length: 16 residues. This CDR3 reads CASSPTYSGSGETQYF. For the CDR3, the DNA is TGTGCCAGCAGCCCCACCTATAGCGGGAGCGGGGAGACCCAGTACTTC.

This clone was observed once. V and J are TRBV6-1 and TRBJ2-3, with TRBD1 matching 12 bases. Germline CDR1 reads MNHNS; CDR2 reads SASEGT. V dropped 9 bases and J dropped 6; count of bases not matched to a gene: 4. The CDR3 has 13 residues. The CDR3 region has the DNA TGTGCCAGTGGGACAGGGGGCGGGGATACGCAGTATTTT. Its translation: CASGTGGGDTQYF.

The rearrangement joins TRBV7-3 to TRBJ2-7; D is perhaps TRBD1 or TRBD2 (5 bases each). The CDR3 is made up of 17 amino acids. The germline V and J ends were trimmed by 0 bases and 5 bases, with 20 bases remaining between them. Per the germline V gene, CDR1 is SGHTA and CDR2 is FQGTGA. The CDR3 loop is CASSLTGRTAEGHEQYF. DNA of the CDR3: TGTGCCAGCAGCTTAACGGGACGGACCGCTGAGGGCCACGAGCAGTACTTC.

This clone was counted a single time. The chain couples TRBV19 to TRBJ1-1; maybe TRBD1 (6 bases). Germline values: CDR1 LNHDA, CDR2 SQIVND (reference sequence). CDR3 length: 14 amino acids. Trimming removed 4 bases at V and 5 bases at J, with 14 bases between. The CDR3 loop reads CASSTYREITEAFF. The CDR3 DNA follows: TGTGCCAGTAGTACATACAGGGAAATTACTGAAGCTTTCTTT.